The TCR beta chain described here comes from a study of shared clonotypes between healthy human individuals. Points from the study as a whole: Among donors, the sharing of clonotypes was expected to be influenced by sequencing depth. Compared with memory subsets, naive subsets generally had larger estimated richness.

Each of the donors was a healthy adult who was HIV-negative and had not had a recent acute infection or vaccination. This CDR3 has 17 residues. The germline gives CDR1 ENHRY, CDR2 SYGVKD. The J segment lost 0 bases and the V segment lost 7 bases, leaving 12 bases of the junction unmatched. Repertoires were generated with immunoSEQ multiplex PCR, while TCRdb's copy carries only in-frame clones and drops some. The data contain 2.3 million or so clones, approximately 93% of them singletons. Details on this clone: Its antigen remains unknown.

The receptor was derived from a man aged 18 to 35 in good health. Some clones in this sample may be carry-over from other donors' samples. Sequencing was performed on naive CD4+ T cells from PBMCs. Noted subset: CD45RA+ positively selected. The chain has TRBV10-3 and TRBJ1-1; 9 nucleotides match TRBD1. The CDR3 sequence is CAITARGQGALNTEAFF. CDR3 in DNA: TGTGCCATCACCGCGCGGGGACAGGGCGCTTTGAACACTGAAGCTTTCTTT.